This T cell receptor beta chain was captured by sequencing in a study of CD8+CD57+ T cells in acquired aplastic anemia. Study in general: Sorted CD4+ and CD8+ cells gave an average of about 3.4 ug of DNA. Study-level results: Comparison of patients with controls identified twenty-nine shared CD8+ CDR3 sequences. Patients and healthy controls showed no significant CD8+ Simpson's diversity difference.

The template for TCR beta VDJ and CDR3 sequence profiling was genomic DNA. TCRdb re-analysed the reads in MiXCR, keeping a single row per CDR3 protein. The sample records 150,000 to 200,000 distinct CDR3 sequences, over 60% being singletons. With V trimmed by 6 bases and J by 0 bases, 5 bases remained unmatched. The CDR3 has 14 residues. The germline CDR1 and CDR2 sequences are LNHDA and SQIVND (reference sequence). For this clonotype: What it binds is unknown.

The V call is TRBV19, the J call TRBJ2-7, with 7 nucleotides matching TRBD1. The sequencing input was sorted CD4+, CD8+, or CD8+CD57+ T cells (not recorded which) from PBMCs. The source of this sequence is a human donor with severe aplastic anemia or a healthy control (not recorded which). CDR3 region: CASRAGGGSYEQYF. The CDR3 DNA reads TGTGCCAGTAGGGCAGGGGGTGGCTCCTACGAGCAGTACTTC.